This entry is about one T cell receptor (beta chain). As yet, its antigen is unknown. This sample is drawn from a study of T-cell memory formation after mild COVID-19. Study-wide findings and caveats: CD4+ bias marked clones expanding day 15 to 37, unlike balanced contracting clones. Researchers found some responding clones in pre-infection memory, a sign that cross-reactive memory joined. Whether day 37 second-wave clones are SARS-CoV-2-specific was not confirmed.

This CDR3 has 14 amino acids. The germline gives CDR1 KGHDR, CDR2 SFDVKD. Unmatched junction bases numbered 7, after V lost 9 bases and J lost 4 bases. 5'RACE primed at constant segments yielded TCR alpha and TCR beta cDNA libraries bearing sample barcodes and UMIs. TCRdb independently ran MiXCR on the 5' RACE reads; one entry per CDR3 protein. This table holds 240,000 or so distinct CDR3 sequences, 7.5% to 10% found once. This TCR derives from a man between 18 and 35 years old who had mild COVID-19 (a few samples of this study predate the infection). Cell type and time point are not known. Sequencing was performed on PBMCs or a T cell subset sorted from them (not recorded which). The gene calls are TRBV24-1 and TRBJ2-1; TRBD1 aligns across 8 bases. The CDR3 reads CATAVTGGYNEQFF. The CDR3 region has the DNA TGTGCCACCGCCGTCACAGGGGGATACAATGAGCAGTTCTTC.